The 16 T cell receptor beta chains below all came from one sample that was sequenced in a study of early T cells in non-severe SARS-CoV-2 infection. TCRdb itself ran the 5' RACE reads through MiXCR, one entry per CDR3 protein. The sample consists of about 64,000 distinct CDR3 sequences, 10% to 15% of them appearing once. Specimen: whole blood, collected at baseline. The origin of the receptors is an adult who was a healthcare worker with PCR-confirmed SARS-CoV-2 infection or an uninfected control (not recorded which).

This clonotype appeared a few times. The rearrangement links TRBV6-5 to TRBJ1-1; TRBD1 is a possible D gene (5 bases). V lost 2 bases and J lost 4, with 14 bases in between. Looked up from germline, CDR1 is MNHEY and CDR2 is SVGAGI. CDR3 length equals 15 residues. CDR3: CASSYGALTGTEAFF. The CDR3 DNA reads TGTGCCAGCAGTTACGGGGCTTTAACGGGCACTGAAGCTTTCTTT.

The DNA of the CDR3 is TGTGCCAGCAGCTTGCTGAGGACAGGGGGGACGAGTTCACCCCTCCACTTT. This codes for CASSLLRTGGTSSPLHF. The chain is built from TRBV7-9 and TRBJ1-6; 10 nucleotides align to TRBD1. Germline V gene sequence: CDR1 SEHNR, CDR2 FQNEAQ (reference sequence). The CDR3 sequence is 17 residues long. V dropped 3 bases and J dropped 9; count of bases not matched to a gene: 11.

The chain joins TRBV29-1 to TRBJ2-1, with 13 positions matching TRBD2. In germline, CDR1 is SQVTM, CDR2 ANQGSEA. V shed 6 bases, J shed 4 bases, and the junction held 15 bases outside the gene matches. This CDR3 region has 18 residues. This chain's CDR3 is CSVRFRLAGGIGYNEQFF. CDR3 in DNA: TGCAGCGTGAGGTTCCGACTAGCGGGAGGAATCGGGTACAATGAGCAGTTCTTC.

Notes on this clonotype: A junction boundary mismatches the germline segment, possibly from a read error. CDR3 sequence: CVSGRLNYGYTF. In DNA form, the CDR3 reads TGTGTCAGCGGCAGATTGAACTATGGCTACACCTTC. The rearrangement uses TRBV7-9 and TRBJ1-2; no clear D gene. The CDR3 consists of 12 residues. Germline V gene data show CDR1 as SEHNR and CDR2 as FQNEAQ (reference sequence).

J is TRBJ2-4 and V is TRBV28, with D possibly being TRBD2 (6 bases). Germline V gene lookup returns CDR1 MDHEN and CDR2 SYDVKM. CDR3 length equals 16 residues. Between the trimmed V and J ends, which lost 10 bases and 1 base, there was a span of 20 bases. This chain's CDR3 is CATRDVGREAKNIQYF. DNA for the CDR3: TGTGCCACGCGGGACGTCGGAAGGGAGGCCAAAAACATTCAGTACTTC.

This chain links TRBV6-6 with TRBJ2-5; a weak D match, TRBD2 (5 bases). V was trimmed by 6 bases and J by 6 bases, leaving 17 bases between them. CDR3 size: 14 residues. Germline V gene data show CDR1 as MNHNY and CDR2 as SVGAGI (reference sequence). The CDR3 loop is CASRFAAREKTQYF. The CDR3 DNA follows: TGTGCCAGCAGATTCGCCGCAAGGGAGAAGACCCAGTACTTC.

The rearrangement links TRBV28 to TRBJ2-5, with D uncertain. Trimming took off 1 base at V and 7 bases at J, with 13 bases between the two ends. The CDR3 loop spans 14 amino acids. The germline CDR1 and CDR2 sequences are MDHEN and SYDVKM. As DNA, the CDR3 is TGTGCCAGCAGTTTATTTGACTCCGTGTGGACCCAGTACTTC. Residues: CASSLFDSVWTQYF.

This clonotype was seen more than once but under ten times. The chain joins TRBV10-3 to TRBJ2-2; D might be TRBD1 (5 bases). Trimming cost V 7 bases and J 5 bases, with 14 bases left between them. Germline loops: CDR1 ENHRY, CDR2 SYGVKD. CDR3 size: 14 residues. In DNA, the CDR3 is TGTGCCATCAATGCCCAGGGTAGAACCGGGGAGCTGTTTTTT. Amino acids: CAINAQGRTGELFF.

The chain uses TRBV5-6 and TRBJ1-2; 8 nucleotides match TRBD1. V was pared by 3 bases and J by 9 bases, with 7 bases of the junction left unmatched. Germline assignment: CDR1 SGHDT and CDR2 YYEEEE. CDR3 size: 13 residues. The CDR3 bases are TGTGCCAGCAGCTCCAGGGGGCTCTTCAGCTACACCTTC. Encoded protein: CASSSRGLFSYTF.

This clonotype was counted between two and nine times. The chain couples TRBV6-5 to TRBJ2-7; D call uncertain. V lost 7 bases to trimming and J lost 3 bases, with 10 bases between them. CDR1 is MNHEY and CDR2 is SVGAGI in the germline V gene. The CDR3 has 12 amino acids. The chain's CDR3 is CASNSGDYEQYF. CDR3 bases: TGTGCCAGCAACTCCGGCGACTACGAGCAGTACTTC.

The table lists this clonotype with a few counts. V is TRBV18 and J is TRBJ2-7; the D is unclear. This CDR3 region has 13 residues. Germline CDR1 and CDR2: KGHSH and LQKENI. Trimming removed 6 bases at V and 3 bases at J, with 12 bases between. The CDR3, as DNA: TGTGCCAGCTCCCCCGACCTGAACTACGAGCAGTACTTC. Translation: CASSPDLNYEQYF.

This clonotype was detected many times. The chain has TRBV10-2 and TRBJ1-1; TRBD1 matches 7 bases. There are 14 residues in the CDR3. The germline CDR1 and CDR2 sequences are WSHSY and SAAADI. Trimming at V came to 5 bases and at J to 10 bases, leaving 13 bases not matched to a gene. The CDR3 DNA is TGCGCCAGCAGTAGAAGAGGGGGCGGGTTTGCAGCTTTCTTT. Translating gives CASSRRGGGFAAFF.

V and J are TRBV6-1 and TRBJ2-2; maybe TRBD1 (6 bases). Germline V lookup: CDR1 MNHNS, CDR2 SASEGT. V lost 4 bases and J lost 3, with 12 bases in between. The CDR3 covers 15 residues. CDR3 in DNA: TGTGCCAGCAGTGTCCGGGACACCGACACCGGGGAGCTGTTTTTT. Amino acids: CASSVRDTDTGELFF.

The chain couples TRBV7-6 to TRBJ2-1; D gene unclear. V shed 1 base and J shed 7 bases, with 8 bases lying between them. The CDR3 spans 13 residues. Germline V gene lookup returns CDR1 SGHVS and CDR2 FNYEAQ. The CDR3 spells CASSLVGANEQFF. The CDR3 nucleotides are TGTGCCAGCAGCTTAGTTGGAGCGAATGAGCAGTTCTTC.

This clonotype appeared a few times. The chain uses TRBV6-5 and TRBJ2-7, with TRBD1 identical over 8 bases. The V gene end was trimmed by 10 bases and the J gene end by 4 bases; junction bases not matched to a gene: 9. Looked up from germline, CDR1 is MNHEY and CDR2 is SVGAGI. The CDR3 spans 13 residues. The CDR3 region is CATSRQGSYEQYF. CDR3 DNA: TGTGCCACTTCGAGACAGGGGTCTTACGAGCAGTACTTC.

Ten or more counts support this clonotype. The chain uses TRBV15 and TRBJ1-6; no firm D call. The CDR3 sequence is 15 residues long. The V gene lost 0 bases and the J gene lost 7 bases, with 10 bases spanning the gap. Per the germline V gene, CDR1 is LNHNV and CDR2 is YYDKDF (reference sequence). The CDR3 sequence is CATSRDRNGNSPLHF. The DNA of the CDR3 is TGTGCCACCAGCAGAGATCGTAACGGGAATTCACCCCTCCACTTT.